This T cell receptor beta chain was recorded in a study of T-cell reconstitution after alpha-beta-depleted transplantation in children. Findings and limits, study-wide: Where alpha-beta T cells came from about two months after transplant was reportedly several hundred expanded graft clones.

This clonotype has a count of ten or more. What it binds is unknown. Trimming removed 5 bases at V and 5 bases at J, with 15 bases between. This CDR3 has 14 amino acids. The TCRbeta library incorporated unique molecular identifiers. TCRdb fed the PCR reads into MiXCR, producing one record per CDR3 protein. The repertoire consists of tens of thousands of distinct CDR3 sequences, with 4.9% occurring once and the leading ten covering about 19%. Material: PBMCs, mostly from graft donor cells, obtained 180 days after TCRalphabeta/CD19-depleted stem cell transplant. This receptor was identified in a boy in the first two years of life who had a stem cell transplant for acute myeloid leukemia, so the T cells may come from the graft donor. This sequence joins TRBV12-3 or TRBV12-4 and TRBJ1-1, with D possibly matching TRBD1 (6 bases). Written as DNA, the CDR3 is TGTGCCAGCAGTAAGATAGGGGGATGGACTGAAGCTTTCTTT. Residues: CASSKIGGWTEAFF.